This TCR beta chain stems from a study of graft-versus-host responses after intestinal transplantation. Germline CDR1 reads SGHRS; CDR2 reads YFSETQ. The CDR3 is 20 residues long. V lost 0 bases and J lost 0, with 23 bases in between. Comment on this clone: Its target is unknown.

Libraries were prepared by immunoSEQ multiplex PCR; TCRdb keeps only in-frame clonotypes and omits some of them. Among fewer than 85,000 clones listed, roughly 90% were seen once. This clonotype originated in a human donor who received an intestinal transplant. This chain connects TRBV5-1 to TRBJ2-3, with TRBD1 as a possible D gene (5 bases). Sample: unstimulated CD8+ T cells sorted from spleen or lymph node cells, taken before intestinal transplant. CDR3 protein: CASSLGVSWVRTSSTDTQYF. In DNA form, the CDR3 reads TGCGCCAGCAGCTTGGGGGTTAGCTGGGTGCGGACATCTAGCACAGATACGCAGTATTTT.